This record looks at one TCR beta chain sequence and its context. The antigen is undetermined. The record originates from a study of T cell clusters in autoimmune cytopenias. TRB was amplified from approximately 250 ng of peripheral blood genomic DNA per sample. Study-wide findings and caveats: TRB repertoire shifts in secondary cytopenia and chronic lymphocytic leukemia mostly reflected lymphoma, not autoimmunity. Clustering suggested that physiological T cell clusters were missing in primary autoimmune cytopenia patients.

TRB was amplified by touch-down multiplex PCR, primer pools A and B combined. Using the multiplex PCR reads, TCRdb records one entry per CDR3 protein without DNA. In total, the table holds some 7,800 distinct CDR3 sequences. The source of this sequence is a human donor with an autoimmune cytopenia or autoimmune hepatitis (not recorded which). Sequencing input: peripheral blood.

CDR3 residues: CASSPAYAINNEQFF. The rearrangement links TRBV3-1 to TRBJ2-1. There are 15 residues in the CDR3. Per germline, CDR1 LGHDT and CDR2 YNNKEL (reference sequence).